This T cell receptor beta chain was recovered during a study of T cells after yellow fever vaccination. Study outcomes and limitations: Sorted repertoires could include abundant contaminating clonotypes from bulk cells.

This clonotype appeared many times. Its antigen is undetermined. V was cut by 8 bases and J by 10 bases, with 15 bases left in between. This CDR3 spans 13 amino acids. Germline V lookup: CDR1 MDHEN, CDR2 SYDVKM. MiXCR, applied by TCRdb to the 5' RACE reads, yields one record per CDR3 protein. The table has approximately 110,000 distinct CDR3 sequences, 6% to 8% seen once. The TCR was taken from a man between 18 and 35 years old who received the YFV17D yellow fever vaccine. The source material was CD4+ T cells sorted from PBMCs, sampled 9 to 11 days after the first yellow fever vaccination. The J gene is TRBJ1-6, the V gene TRBV28, with D uncertain. The CDR3 nucleotides read TGTGCCAGCGGCTCACGGTTCGGGTCACCCCTCCACTTT. Translation gives CASGSRFGSPLHF.